The T cell receptor (beta chain) described here comes from a study of blood T cell repertoires in COVID-19. Overall study context: PBMCs, B-cell-depleted T cells, or T cells were the source of the cDNA or gDNA that made up the material.

This clone came up a few times. Seattle-derived patients entered the study during active infection and were followed longitudinally. Authors' data handling: How many nucleated cells were present was estimated from reference gene primer amplification. The repertoire was sequenced with immunoSEQ multiplex PCR; TCRdb's copy has only in-frame clones and lacks some. Clonal size and the V and J genes are those of that table, whereas D and trimming came from the DNA. The table lists about 96,000 clones, around nine tenths of them singletons. The sequence was collected from a human donor with COVID-19, enrolled during active disease. The donor label of this sample is uncertain. What was sequenced was peripheral blood.

The CDR3 sequence: CASSQDGLAGGGGELFF. CDR3 nucleotide sequence: TGTGCCAGCAGCCAAGATGGGCTAGCGGGGGGCGGCGGGGAGCTGTTTTTT. The chain carries TRBV4-2 and TRBJ2-2; TRBD2 aligns across 11 bases. The J segment lost 7 bases and the V segment lost 0 bases, leaving 7 bases of the junction unmatched. This CDR3 has 17 residues. Looked up from germline, CDR1 is LGHNA and CDR2 is YNFKEQ.